This T cell receptor (beta chain) was documented in a study of blood T cell repertoires in COVID-19 (dated by TCRdb to the early 2020s). At the level of the whole study: Samples covering the acute and convalescent phases of COVID-19 were provided by collaborators in the United States, Italy and Spain. The prospective study material was composed of cDNA or gDNA derived from T cells, B-cell-depleted T cells, or PBMCs. Deeply sampled blood TCRbeta repertoires from subjects exposed to, actively infected with, or recovered from COVID-19 were included in the dataset. The repertoires were made available in a free public database intended to serve as a resource for research on the immune response to SARS-CoV-2. Samples were obtained from the ongoing ImmuneRACE study (first 160 participants) and from 1,254 subjects provided by 6 global collaborators. Nearly every sample came with metadata listing a de-identified subject ID, COVID-19 status, age in years and sex. HLA class I and class II types, where available, came from metadata supplied by the sample provider rather than from assay-based typing.

The collaborating institutions used their own protocols to collect whole blood in K2EDTA tubes. Collaborator samples were shipped for TCRbeta analysis as frozen whole blood, isolated PBMCs, or DNA extracted from either sample type. TCRbeta CDR3 regions were amplified from genomic DNA using the immunoSEQ Assay, a bias-controlled multiplex PCR. The original pipeline was this. Within the assay, amplification of reference gene primers was used to estimate how many nucleated cells each sample contained. To quantify the absolute abundance of each unique TCRbeta CDR3 rearrangement, sequence reads were collapsed and filtered. For each sample, productive Simpson clonality was calculated as the square root of Simpson's diversity index across productive rearrangements. The table comes from immuneACCESS by way of TCRdb, which keeps in-frame sequences with V and J called. Part of the clones is missing from these tables; in studies checked, under half for an unresolved V gene and the rest for unknown reasons. The V and J calls and clone size are taken from that table; D and trimming were inferred from the DNA. Here the sample has 150,000 or so clones; almost 85% occur a single time. The leading ten clones occupy 13% to 15% of the sample.

Beyond this particular receptor, the publication reports: Clinical and demographic metadata were provided uncurated, with the amount varying by source and participant.

The CDR3 starts with the cysteine, ends with the phenylalanine, and has 15 residues. Of all the DNA, just the CDR3 is kept, 45 bases in frame from base 1. From V the trimming removes 5 bases and from J it removes 7 bases, while the gene matches leave 9 bases of the junction unaccounted for. The germline V gene sets CDR1 to SGHDT and CDR2 to YYEEEE. Remarks on this clone: Its antigen specificity is not known. Base qualities are not provided; no much larger clone lies one nucleotide away.

The sequence came from a human donor with acute or convalescent COVID-19. The donor label of this sample is uncertain. Recombination connected TRBV5-6 to TRBJ1-4, and 9 junction bases match TRBD1. Sequencing was done on a sample of peripheral blood. The CDR3 corresponds to CASSLSGTGSEKLFF. The sequenced DNA: TGTGCCAGCAGTTTGAGCGGGACAGGGAGTGAAAAACTGTTTTTT.